One and the same sample provided the 18 T cell receptor beta chains below, sequenced in a study of cytomegalovirus exposure and HLA in healthy donors. The protocol was immunoSEQ multiplex PCR, while the TCRdb copy is restricted to in-frame clones and leaves out a portion. The repertoire holds tens of thousands of clones, with about 95% as singletons. Sequenced material: PBMCs. The receptors derive from a young man in good health and CMV-seronegative.

The V call is TRBV5-6, the J call TRBJ2-5, with TRBD2 as a possible D gene (6 bases). This CDR3 has 15 amino acids. Germline CDR1 reads SGHDT; CDR2 reads YYEEEE. Trimming took 0 bases from V and 5 from J, leaving 14 bases between them. CDR3 nucleotide sequence: TGTGCCAGCAGCTTGGTTGCGGGGAAGAGGGAGACCCAGTACTTC. Translated, it gives CASSLVAGKRETQYF.

The rearrangement uses TRBV6-1 and TRBJ1-1, with a possible D match to TRBD1 (5 bases). Germline CDR1 reads MNHNS; CDR2 reads SASEGT. V lost 0 bases to trimming and J lost 12 bases, with 14 bases between them. The length of the CDR3 is 13 residues. Here the CDR3 DNA reads TGTGCCAGCAGTGAAGCTCGCACAGGCCAGCCTTTCTTT. Protein: CASSEARTGQPFF.

The rearrangement links TRBV23-1 to TRBJ1-4; the D gene is possibly TRBD1 (5 bases). TRBV23-1 is given ORF status, its function remaining uncertain. The CDR3 spans 17 residues. V shed 2 bases and J shed 8 bases, with 21 bases lying between them. CDR3 amino acids: CASSQLEPGEGREKLFF. The CDR3 DNA sequence: TGCGCCAGCAGTCAACTTGAGCCGGGGGAGGGTCGAGAAAAACTGTTTTTT.

The chain recombines TRBV30 with TRBJ1-3; 8 nucleotides align to TRBD1. CDR1 and CDR2 (germline): GTSNPN, SVGIG (reference sequence). CDR3 length equals 13 residues. The V segment lost 4 bases and the J segment 2 bases; nucleotides outside the gene matches: 1. This chain's CDR3 is CAWTRGPGNTIYF. CDR3 coding DNA: TGTGCCTGGACCAGGGGGCCTGGAAACACCATATATTTT.

The chain links TRBV27 to TRBJ1-2, with D possibly being TRBD1 (5 bases). The length of the CDR3 is 15 residues. Trimming removed 0 bases from V and 1 base from J, with 9 bases in between. Germline V gene lookup returns CDR1 MNHEY and CDR2 SMNVEV (reference sequence). The CDR3 is CASSLSGGSNYGYTF. As DNA, the CDR3 is TGTGCCAGCAGTTTATCCGGGGGAAGTAACTATGGCTACACCTTC.

This chain joins TRBV6-1 and TRBJ2-3; possibly TRBD1 for D (5 bases). Germline V gives CDR1 MNHNS, CDR2 SASEGT. CDR3 length: 13 amino acids. V was clipped by 6 bases and J by 5 bases, with 12 bases between them. The CDR3: CASSPTVRDTQYF. Here the CDR3 DNA reads TGTGCCAGCAGCCCGACAGTGCGAGATACGCAGTATTTT.

This clone was observed a handful of times. This sequence joins TRBV28 and TRBJ1-1; D gene ambiguous. The CDR3 sequence is 12 residues long. Trimming left V 3 bases short and J 0 bases short, with 2 bases between. Germline assignment: CDR1 MDHEN and CDR2 SYDVKM. The CDR3 sequence is CASSFVNTEAFF. As DNA, the CDR3 is TGTGCCAGCAGTTTCGTGAACACTGAAGCTTTCTTT.

The chain recombines TRBV7-9 with TRBJ1-2; TRBD1 might be the D (6 bases). This CDR3 is built from 14 residues. V was trimmed by 3 bases and J by 3 bases, leaving 11 bases between them. The germline V gene has CDR1 SEHNR and CDR2 FQNEAQ (reference sequence). The CDR3: CASSFEDSHYGYTF. As DNA, the CDR3 is TGTGCCAGCAGCTTCGAGGACAGTCACTATGGCTACACCTTC.

This chain joins TRBV6-1 and TRBJ1-1, with no clear D. The CDR3 covers 16 residues. From germline, CDR1 is MNHNS and CDR2 SASEGT. V was clipped by 0 bases and J by 0 bases, with 11 bases between them. This CDR3 is CASSEADWEMNTEAFF. Here the CDR3 DNA reads TGTGCCAGCAGTGAAGCGGATTGGGAGATGAACACTGAAGCTTTCTTT.

The chain couples TRBV4-3 to TRBJ2-7, with 12 bases lining up with TRBD1. The trim removed 0 bases at V and 7 bases at J, leaving 7 bases unmatched. Germline values: CDR1 LGHNA, CDR2 YSLEER. The CDR3 is 16 amino acids. Written as DNA, the CDR3 is TGCGCCAGCAGCCAAGAACCGGGACAGGGGGCTGAAGAGCAGTACTTC. Encoded protein: CASSQEPGQGAEEQYF.

The chain recombines TRBV19 with TRBJ1-5; 7 bases fit TRBD1. This CDR3 is built from 14 residues. The J segment lost 9 bases and the V segment lost 4 bases, leaving 9 bases of the junction unmatched. CDR1 is LNHDA and CDR2 is SQIVND in the germline V gene (reference sequence). The CDR3 sequence is CASSNLQGRGPQHF. The CDR3 DNA sequence: TGTGCCAGTAGTAACTTACAGGGGCGTGGGCCCCAGCATTTT.

This clone was found once. The chain combines TRBV7-7 with TRBJ2-1, with 12 bases that match TRBD2. With V trimmed by 1 base and J by 9 bases, 10 bases remained unmatched. The germline CDR1 and CDR2 sequences are SSHAT and FNYEAQ (reference sequence). The CDR3 is made up of 17 amino acids. CDR3 in amino acids: CASSLGRLAGESAEQFF. CDR3 DNA sequence: TGTGCCAGCAGCTTAGGCCGACTAGCGGGAGAAAGCGCTGAGCAGTTCTTC.

The chain's CDR3 is CASSLADRRDSNQPQHF. The CDR3 DNA reads TGTGCCAGCAGCTTAGCGGACAGGAGGGATAGCAATCAGCCCCAGCATTTT. The rearrangement uses TRBV7-8 and TRBJ1-5; 7 positions agree with TRBD1. This CDR3 is 17 amino acids long. V gave up 0 bases and J gave up 0 bases; unmatched junction bases: 5. Germline loops: CDR1 SGHVS, CDR2 FQNEAQ.

This chain links TRBV13 with TRBJ2-7; 11 bases agree with TRBD1. After removal of 3 bases from V and 5 bases from J, the junction contained 3 bases not matched to a gene. Germline assignment: CDR1 PRHDT and CDR2 FYEKMQ (reference sequence). This CDR3 is 14 amino acids long. The CDR3 region has the DNA TGTGCCAGCAGCTTGGGACAGGGGGTCAACGAGCAGTACTTC. Protein sequence: CASSLGQGVNEQYF. The variable domain in full, completed from reference TRBV13 and TRBJ2-7, reads AAGVIQSPRHLIKEKRETATLKCYPIPRHDTVYWYQQGPGQDPQFLISFYEKMQSDKGSIPDRFSAQQFSDYHSELNMSSLELGDSALYFCASSLGQGVNEQYFGPGTRLTVT.

The chain employs TRBV4-3 and TRBJ2-7; TRBD2 matches at 9 bases. Germline V CDR1 and CDR2: LGHNA, YSLEER. The CDR3 runs to 16 residues. V lost 3 bases and J lost 4; bases outside the gene matches: 10. The CDR3 region has the DNA TGCGCCAGCAGCCAGGAGGCGATGGCGGGAGGGTACGAGCAGTACTTC. Translated: CASSQEAMAGGYEQYF.

J is TRBJ2-1 and V is TRBV5-1; 9 bases fit TRBD2. This CDR3 is 15 amino acids long. V lost 2 bases, J lost 5 bases, and 5 bases stayed unmatched. Germline values: CDR1 SGHRS, CDR2 YFSETQ. CDR3 nucleotides: TGCGCCAGCAGCTTAACTAGCGGGTCCAACAATGAGCAGTTCTTC. Translated: CASSLTSGSNNEQFF.

This chain joins TRBV7-9 and TRBJ2-2; TRBD2 matches 10 bases. Germline CDR1 and CDR2: SEHNR and FQNEAQ (reference sequence). Trimming at V came to 3 bases and at J to 6 bases, leaving 13 bases not matched to a gene. The CDR3 covers 18 residues. The CDR3 reads CASSLESRFSGRPGELFF. The CDR3 nucleotides are TGTGCCAGCAGCTTGGAATCACGATTTAGCGGGAGGCCCGGGGAGCTGTTTTTT.

The chain couples TRBV11-2 to TRBJ2-3, with a tentative D call TRBD2 (6 bases). The CDR3 consists of 12 residues. Per germline, CDR1 SGHAT and CDR2 FQNNGV. Trimming stripped 1 base from V and 11 bases from J, with 10 bases between. CDR3 bases: TGTGCCAGCAGCTTAGTCGGGGGTGGGCAGTATTTT. This sequence encodes CASSLVGGGQYF.